These 10 T cell receptor beta chains were all obtained from the same sample, sequenced in a study of blood T cell repertoires in COVID-19. Profiled with immunoSEQ multiplex PCR; TCRdb holds only in-frame clones, not every one. The sample has over 300,000 clones, roughly 85% seen once; the top ten hold under 2.5%. The sample consisted of PBMCs or T cells enriched from blood (not recorded which). The receptors were sampled from a man aged 25 to 40 who had recovered from COVID-19.

About this clone itself: The same CDR3 arises from other DNA sequences in this sample as well. The chain has TRBV9 and TRBJ1-1, with D possibly matching TRBD1 (6 bases). Germline CDR1 reads SGDLS; CDR2 reads YYNGEE. This CDR3 has 14 amino acids. With 3 bases removed from V and 2 bases from J, the gap between germline ends came to 11 bases. CDR3 amino acids: CASSAGTLNTEAFF. Written as DNA, the CDR3 is TGTGCCAGCAGCGCCGGGACACTCAACACTGAAGCTTTCTTT.

The V and J genes are TRBV5-1 and TRBJ1-4; D gene ambiguous. CDR3 length: 14 residues. The V and J ends lost 0 bases and 3 bases respectively, with 6 bases between them. The germline gives CDR1 SGHRS, CDR2 YFSETQ. CDR3 loop: CASSLEGANEKLFF. The DNA of the CDR3 is TGCGCCAGCAGCTTGGAGGGAGCTAATGAAAAACTGTTTTTT.

This clone was counted a single time. V usage is TRBV5-6 and J usage is TRBJ2-3; D is possibly TRBD2 (6 bases). Trimming removed 6 bases from V and 0 bases from J, with 11 bases in between. The CDR3 has 14 residues. Germline V gives CDR1 SGHDT, CDR2 YYEEEE. The CDR3 protein is CASKRAGSTDTQYF. The CDR3 nucleotides are TGTGCCAGCAAGAGAGCGGGTAGCACAGATACGCAGTATTTT.

V and J are TRBV9 and TRBJ1-1; D not certain. CDR1 is SGDLS, CDR2 YYNGEE, per germline. This CDR3 has 12 residues. The germline V and J ends were trimmed by 0 bases and 3 bases, with 3 bases remaining between them. The DNA for the CDR3 is TGTGCCAGCAGCGTAGACTACACTGAAGCTTTCTTT. Residues: CASSVDYTEAFF. The whole variable domain, remainder taken from reference TRBV9 and TRBJ1-1, is DSGVTQTPKHLITATGQRVTLRCSPRSGDLSVYWYQQSLDQGLQFLIQYYNGEERAKGNILERFSAQQFPDLHSELNLSSLELGDSALYFCASSVDYTEAFFGQGTRLTVV.

V and J are TRBV7-2 and TRBJ2-7; the D gene is possibly TRBD2 (5 bases). Germline CDR1 and CDR2: SGHTA and FQGNSA. This CDR3 contains 14 residues. Trimming removed 1 base from V and 5 bases from J, with 12 bases in between. The CDR3 loop is CASSLVSAGNEQYF. The CDR3 DNA reads TGTGCCAGCAGCTTAGTTTCGGCGGGTAACGAGCAGTACTTC. Looking up the rest from reference TRBV7-2 and TRBJ2-7 gives the full variable domain: GAGVSQSPSNKVTEKGKDVELRCDPISGHTALYWYRQSLGQGLEFLIYFQGNSAPDKSGLPSDRFSAERTGGSVSTLTIQRTQQEDSAVYLCASSLVSAGNEQYFGPGTRLTVT.

The chain recombines TRBV3-1 (or the pseudogene TRBV3-2) with TRBJ2-7, with D maybe TRBD2 (6 bases). Germline values: CDR1 LGHDT, CDR2 YNNKEL (reference sequence). V was shortened by 1 base and J by 2 bases, with 12 bases between the two germline ends. This CDR3 comprises 15 residues. For the CDR3, the DNA is TGTGCCAGCAGCCAAGTGGCGGGCGGGGCCTACGAGCAGTACTTC. It codes for CASSQVAGGAYEQYF.

The V gene is TRBV6-1, the J gene TRBJ1-4, with D maybe TRBD1 (5 bases). CDR3 length equals 15 residues. Germline V gives CDR1 MNHNS, CDR2 SASEGT. Trimming took 1 base from V and 8 from J, leaving 14 bases between them. The CDR3 is CASSEVRGVNEKLFF. The CDR3 coding sequence is TGTGCCAGCAGTGAAGTTCGGGGGGTAAACGAAAAACTGTTTTTT.

The J gene is TRBJ2-4, the V gene TRBV2; a possible D gene is TRBD1 (6 bases). Trimming took 11 bases from V and 0 from J, leaving 20 bases between them. Germline CDR1 and CDR2: SNHLY and FYNNEI. This CDR3 contains 16 residues. The CDR3 loop reads CASKGTSLLAKNIQYF. Here the CDR3 DNA reads TGTGCCTCCAAAGGGACAAGTCTCCTAGCCAAAAACATTCAGTACTTC.

The rearrangement links TRBV5-6 to TRBJ2-7; tentatively, D is TRBD1 (6 bases). The CDR3 has 17 residues. V lost 0 bases to trimming and J lost 0 bases, with 16 bases between them. Germline V gene sequence: CDR1 SGHDT, CDR2 YYEEEE. In DNA, the CDR3 is TGTGCCAGCAGCTTGGGGTTATTTAGGGACACCTCCTACGAGCAGTACTTC. Residues: CASSLGLFRDTSYEQYF.

This chain connects TRBV7-2 to TRBJ2-5; D unclear. V dropped 5 bases and J dropped 1 base, with 2 bases sitting between them. Germline CDR1 reads SGHTA; CDR2 reads FQGNSA. The CDR3 length is 11 residues. CDR3 coding DNA: TGTGCCAGCAGCCGCCAAGAGACCCAGTACTTC. Its translation: CASSRQETQYF.